A single sample gave rise to the 21 T cell receptor beta chains below, sequenced in a study of blood T cell repertoires in COVID-19. Clones were sequenced by immunoSEQ multiplex PCR, and TCRdb holds only the in-frame ones, with some missing. The sample has fewer than 65,000 clones, 90% to 95% seen once. Sequencing was carried out using peripheral blood. Receptors were obtained from a woman aged 60-75 years with active or convalescent COVID-19.

This rearrangement joins TRBV11-2 to TRBJ2-1; 7 positions match TRBD2. This CDR3 region has 15 residues. In germline, CDR1 is SGHAT, CDR2 FQNNGV. Trimming at V came to 3 bases and at J to 5 bases, leaving 7 bases not matched to a gene. CDR3 bases: TGTGCCAGCAGCTTGAGGCGGACTAGGGACAATGAGCAGTTCTTC. As protein: CASSLRRTRDNEQFF.

This clone was seen only once. The chain uses TRBV6-5 and TRBJ1-3; D may be TRBD1 (5 bases). The CDR3 loop spans 14 amino acids. Germline V gene data show CDR1 as MNHEY and CDR2 as SVGAGI. V gave up 7 bases and J gave up 4 bases, with 14 bases separating them. This CDR3 reads CASNPKEGGNTIYF. The CDR3 nucleotides are TGTGCCAGCAATCCGAAGGAGGGGGGAAACACCATATATTTT.

The genes are TRBV7-3 and TRBJ2-3, with 11 bases that match TRBD2. This CDR3 spans 16 amino acids. V gave up 3 bases and J gave up 3 bases; unmatched junction bases: 5. Germline V lookup: CDR1 SGHTA, CDR2 FQGTGA. The CDR3 DNA is TGTGCCAGCAGCTTTTCTAGCGGGAGGTCAACAGATACGCAGTATTTT. This sequence encodes CASSFSSGRSTDTQYF.

J is TRBJ2-6 and V is TRBV28; a weak D match, TRBD2 (5 bases). V lost 3 bases to trimming and J lost 2 bases, with 14 bases between them. The CDR3 loop spans 17 amino acids. Germline values: CDR1 MDHEN, CDR2 SYDVKM. As DNA, the CDR3 is TGTGCCAGCAGTTTTACGGGATTCCGCGCTGGGGCCAACGTCCTGACTTTC. It translates to CASSFTGFRAGANVLTF.

This clone occurred once. This chain links TRBV28 with TRBJ2-1, with 8 bases matching TRBD2. The germline V gene encodes CDR1 MDHEN and CDR2 SYDVKM. The junction had 12 bases not matched to a gene; V was cut back by 9 bases and J by 8 bases. The CDR3 is 14 amino acids. CDR3 bases: TGTGCCAGTAGACCGGGAGGGCCCTCTGATGAGCAGTTCTTC. Encoded protein: CASRPGGPSDEQFF.

The chain links TRBV28 to TRBJ1-4; perhaps TRBD1 as D (6 bases). The CDR3 sequence is 16 residues long. Trimming shortened V by 7 bases and J by 0 bases, and 15 bases separated the two germline ends. Germline V gives CDR1 MDHEN, CDR2 SYDVKM. CDR3 in DNA: TGTGCCAGCACCCTCGGACAGTTTGCAACTAATGAAAAACTGTTTTTT. Its protein product is CASTLGQFATNEKLFF. Complete variable domain (other parts from reference TRBV28 and TRBJ1-4): DVKVTQSSRYLVKRTGEKVFLECVQDMDHENMFWYRQDPGLGLRLIYFSYDVKMKEKGDIPEGYSVSREKKERFSLILESASTNQTSMYLCASTLGQFATNEKLFFGSGTQLSVL.

This sequence joins TRBV6-1 and TRBJ2-7; 7 bases match TRBD2. The V gene's germline CDR1 is MNHNS and CDR2 SASEGT. The CDR3 loop spans 16 amino acids. Trimming removed 4 bases from V and 4 bases from J; junction bases left unmatched: 13. Here the CDR3 reads CASSARGGRAFYEQYF. The CDR3 DNA sequence: TGTGCCAGCAGTGCACGGGGCGGGAGAGCCTTTTACGAGCAGTACTTC.

The chain is built from TRBV9 and TRBJ1-4; no clear D gene. CDR3 length: 14 amino acids. Per the germline V gene, CDR1 is SGDLS and CDR2 is YYNGEE. V was shortened by 1 base and J by 6 bases, with 10 bases between the two germline ends. CDR3: CASSVSPVYEKLFF. Written as DNA, the CDR3 is TGTGCCAGCAGCGTATCACCGGTTTATGAAAAACTGTTTTTT.

This clone was observed a single time. The chain uses TRBV29-1 and TRBJ1-2; unclear D gene. V lost 1 base and J 1 base, leaving 13 bases between the germline ends. The CDR3 runs to 15 residues. Germline CDR1 and CDR2: SQVTM and ANQGSEA. CDR3 protein: CSVEASGIFNYGYTF. CDR3 DNA sequence: TGCAGCGTTGAAGCCAGTGGTATCTTTAACTATGGCTACACCTTC.

The chain has TRBV7-2 and TRBJ2-1; 10 bases match TRBD2. This CDR3 contains 18 residues. CDR1 and CDR2 (germline): SGHTA, FQGNSA. The trim removed 4 bases at V and 6 bases at J, leaving 15 bases unmatched. In DNA, the CDR3 is TGTGCCAGCAGCTCGAGGCTAGCGGGGGAGCGTATGGGCAATGAGCAGTTCTTC. Amino acids: CASSSRLAGERMGNEQFF.

The J gene is TRBJ2-3, the V gene TRBV4-3, with a tentative D call TRBD1 (6 bases). Germline V gives CDR1 LGHNA, CDR2 YSLEER. V was shortened by 5 bases and J by 2 bases, with 14 bases between the two germline ends. The CDR3 contains 15 residues. The CDR3 DNA is TGCGCCAGCAGCGTGGGGGCGGGCGACACAGATACGCAGTATTTT. Its protein product is CASSVGAGDTDTQYF.

This clone was found once. V usage is TRBV28 and J usage is TRBJ1-1; D gene unclear. Germline lookup yields CDR1 MDHEN and CDR2 SYDVKM. Trimming took 5 bases from V and 1 from J, leaving 5 bases between them. The CDR3 runs 12 residues. The CDR3: CASSPQNTEAFF. Here the CDR3 DNA reads TGTGCCAGCAGTCCCCAGAACACTGAAGCTTTCTTT.

The rearrangement joins TRBV7-2 to TRBJ1-5; the match to TRBD1 covers 7 bases. Looked up from germline, CDR1 is SGHTA and CDR2 is FQGNSA. Trimming took 4 bases from V and 0 from J; bases not matched to a gene: 6. This CDR3 spans 16 amino acids. CDR3 nucleotide sequence: TGTGCCAGCAGCTCCCGCAGGGGGGATAGCAATCAGCCCCAGCATTTT. It is translated as CASSSRRGDSNQPQHF.

CDR3 nucleotides: TGCGCCAGCAGCTTGTTGGCAGGGGGTATGGACGAGCAGTACTTC. Its translation is CASSLLAGGMDEQYF. The chain recombines TRBV5-1 with TRBJ2-7, with 7 bases aligning to TRBD1. This CDR3 has 15 amino acids. Trimming at V came to 1 base and at J to 5 bases, leaving 9 bases not matched to a gene. Germline-derived CDR1 and CDR2 are SGHRS and YFSETQ.

This clone was seen once. CDR3 nucleotides: TGTGCCAGCAGTTTGGGGCAGGTCTACGAGCAGTACTTC. Protein product: CASSLGQVYEQYF. The V call is TRBV12-3 or TRBV12-4, the J call TRBJ2-7; D possibly corresponds to TRBD1 (5 bases). The CDR3 has 13 amino acids. V was pared by 3 bases and J by 3 bases, with 9 bases between.

This clone is a singleton in its sample. The gene calls are TRBV6-6 and TRBJ1-5; 12 nucleotides agree with TRBD1. The ends lost 6 bases at V and 7 bases at J; junction bases unmatched: 7. The CDR3 contains 15 residues. Germline loops: CDR1 MNHNY, CDR2 SVGAGI (reference sequence). CDR3 in DNA: TGTGCCAGCAGCCCGGGACAGGGGGCACAACAGCCCCAGCATTTT. It yields the protein CASSPGQGAQQPQHF.

The V and J genes are TRBV12-3 or TRBV12-4 and TRBJ2-5; a possible D gene is TRBD1 (7 bases). CDR3 length: 12 residues. V lost 6 bases to trimming and J lost 6 bases, with 11 bases between them. The CDR3: CASSPGGQTQYF. CDR3 nucleotides: TGTGCCAGCAGCCCAGGGGGGCAGACCCAGTACTTC.

The chain links TRBV6-5 to TRBJ2-5, with TRBD2 identical over 12 bases. This CDR3 comprises 14 residues. With V trimmed by 8 bases and J by 3 bases, 4 bases remained unmatched. Germline CDR1 MNHEY, CDR2 SVGAGI. The CDR3 DNA reads TGTGCCAGCGTCAGACTAGCGGGGGAAGAGACCCAGTACTTC. Translation gives CASVRLAGEETQYF.

This clone was counted a single time. The rearrangement joins TRBV7-8 to TRBJ2-2; TRBD1 might be the D (8 bases). This CDR3 contains 17 residues. The ends were cut back, 4 bases at V and 2 bases at J, with 17 bases in the middle. CDR1 SGHVS and CDR2 FQNEAQ come from the germline V gene. This chain's CDR3 is CASSSRQGRGNTGELFF. The CDR3 DNA follows: TGTGCCAGCAGCTCACGACAGGGGAGGGGTAACACCGGGGAGCTGTTTTTT.

V gene TRBV9 combines with J gene TRBJ1-6, with 7 bases lining up with TRBD1. CDR1 and CDR2 (germline): SGDLS, YYNGEE. This CDR3 region has 14 residues. V shed 6 bases and J 8 bases; nucleotides not matched to a gene: 8. The CDR3: CASTLDRDDSPLHF. In nucleotides, the CDR3 is TGTGCCAGCACACTAGACAGGGACGATTCACCCCTCCACTTT.

This chain joins TRBV4-3 and TRBJ1-2, with D possibly TRBD1 on 5 matching bases. V was pared by 4 bases and J by 4 bases, with 16 bases between. Germline CDR1 LGHNA, CDR2 YSLEER. This CDR3 has 15 amino acids. The CDR3 loop is CASSRTGGGVYGYTF. CDR3 DNA sequence: TGCGCCAGCAGCCGAACAGGCGGGGGGGTCTATGGCTACACCTTC.